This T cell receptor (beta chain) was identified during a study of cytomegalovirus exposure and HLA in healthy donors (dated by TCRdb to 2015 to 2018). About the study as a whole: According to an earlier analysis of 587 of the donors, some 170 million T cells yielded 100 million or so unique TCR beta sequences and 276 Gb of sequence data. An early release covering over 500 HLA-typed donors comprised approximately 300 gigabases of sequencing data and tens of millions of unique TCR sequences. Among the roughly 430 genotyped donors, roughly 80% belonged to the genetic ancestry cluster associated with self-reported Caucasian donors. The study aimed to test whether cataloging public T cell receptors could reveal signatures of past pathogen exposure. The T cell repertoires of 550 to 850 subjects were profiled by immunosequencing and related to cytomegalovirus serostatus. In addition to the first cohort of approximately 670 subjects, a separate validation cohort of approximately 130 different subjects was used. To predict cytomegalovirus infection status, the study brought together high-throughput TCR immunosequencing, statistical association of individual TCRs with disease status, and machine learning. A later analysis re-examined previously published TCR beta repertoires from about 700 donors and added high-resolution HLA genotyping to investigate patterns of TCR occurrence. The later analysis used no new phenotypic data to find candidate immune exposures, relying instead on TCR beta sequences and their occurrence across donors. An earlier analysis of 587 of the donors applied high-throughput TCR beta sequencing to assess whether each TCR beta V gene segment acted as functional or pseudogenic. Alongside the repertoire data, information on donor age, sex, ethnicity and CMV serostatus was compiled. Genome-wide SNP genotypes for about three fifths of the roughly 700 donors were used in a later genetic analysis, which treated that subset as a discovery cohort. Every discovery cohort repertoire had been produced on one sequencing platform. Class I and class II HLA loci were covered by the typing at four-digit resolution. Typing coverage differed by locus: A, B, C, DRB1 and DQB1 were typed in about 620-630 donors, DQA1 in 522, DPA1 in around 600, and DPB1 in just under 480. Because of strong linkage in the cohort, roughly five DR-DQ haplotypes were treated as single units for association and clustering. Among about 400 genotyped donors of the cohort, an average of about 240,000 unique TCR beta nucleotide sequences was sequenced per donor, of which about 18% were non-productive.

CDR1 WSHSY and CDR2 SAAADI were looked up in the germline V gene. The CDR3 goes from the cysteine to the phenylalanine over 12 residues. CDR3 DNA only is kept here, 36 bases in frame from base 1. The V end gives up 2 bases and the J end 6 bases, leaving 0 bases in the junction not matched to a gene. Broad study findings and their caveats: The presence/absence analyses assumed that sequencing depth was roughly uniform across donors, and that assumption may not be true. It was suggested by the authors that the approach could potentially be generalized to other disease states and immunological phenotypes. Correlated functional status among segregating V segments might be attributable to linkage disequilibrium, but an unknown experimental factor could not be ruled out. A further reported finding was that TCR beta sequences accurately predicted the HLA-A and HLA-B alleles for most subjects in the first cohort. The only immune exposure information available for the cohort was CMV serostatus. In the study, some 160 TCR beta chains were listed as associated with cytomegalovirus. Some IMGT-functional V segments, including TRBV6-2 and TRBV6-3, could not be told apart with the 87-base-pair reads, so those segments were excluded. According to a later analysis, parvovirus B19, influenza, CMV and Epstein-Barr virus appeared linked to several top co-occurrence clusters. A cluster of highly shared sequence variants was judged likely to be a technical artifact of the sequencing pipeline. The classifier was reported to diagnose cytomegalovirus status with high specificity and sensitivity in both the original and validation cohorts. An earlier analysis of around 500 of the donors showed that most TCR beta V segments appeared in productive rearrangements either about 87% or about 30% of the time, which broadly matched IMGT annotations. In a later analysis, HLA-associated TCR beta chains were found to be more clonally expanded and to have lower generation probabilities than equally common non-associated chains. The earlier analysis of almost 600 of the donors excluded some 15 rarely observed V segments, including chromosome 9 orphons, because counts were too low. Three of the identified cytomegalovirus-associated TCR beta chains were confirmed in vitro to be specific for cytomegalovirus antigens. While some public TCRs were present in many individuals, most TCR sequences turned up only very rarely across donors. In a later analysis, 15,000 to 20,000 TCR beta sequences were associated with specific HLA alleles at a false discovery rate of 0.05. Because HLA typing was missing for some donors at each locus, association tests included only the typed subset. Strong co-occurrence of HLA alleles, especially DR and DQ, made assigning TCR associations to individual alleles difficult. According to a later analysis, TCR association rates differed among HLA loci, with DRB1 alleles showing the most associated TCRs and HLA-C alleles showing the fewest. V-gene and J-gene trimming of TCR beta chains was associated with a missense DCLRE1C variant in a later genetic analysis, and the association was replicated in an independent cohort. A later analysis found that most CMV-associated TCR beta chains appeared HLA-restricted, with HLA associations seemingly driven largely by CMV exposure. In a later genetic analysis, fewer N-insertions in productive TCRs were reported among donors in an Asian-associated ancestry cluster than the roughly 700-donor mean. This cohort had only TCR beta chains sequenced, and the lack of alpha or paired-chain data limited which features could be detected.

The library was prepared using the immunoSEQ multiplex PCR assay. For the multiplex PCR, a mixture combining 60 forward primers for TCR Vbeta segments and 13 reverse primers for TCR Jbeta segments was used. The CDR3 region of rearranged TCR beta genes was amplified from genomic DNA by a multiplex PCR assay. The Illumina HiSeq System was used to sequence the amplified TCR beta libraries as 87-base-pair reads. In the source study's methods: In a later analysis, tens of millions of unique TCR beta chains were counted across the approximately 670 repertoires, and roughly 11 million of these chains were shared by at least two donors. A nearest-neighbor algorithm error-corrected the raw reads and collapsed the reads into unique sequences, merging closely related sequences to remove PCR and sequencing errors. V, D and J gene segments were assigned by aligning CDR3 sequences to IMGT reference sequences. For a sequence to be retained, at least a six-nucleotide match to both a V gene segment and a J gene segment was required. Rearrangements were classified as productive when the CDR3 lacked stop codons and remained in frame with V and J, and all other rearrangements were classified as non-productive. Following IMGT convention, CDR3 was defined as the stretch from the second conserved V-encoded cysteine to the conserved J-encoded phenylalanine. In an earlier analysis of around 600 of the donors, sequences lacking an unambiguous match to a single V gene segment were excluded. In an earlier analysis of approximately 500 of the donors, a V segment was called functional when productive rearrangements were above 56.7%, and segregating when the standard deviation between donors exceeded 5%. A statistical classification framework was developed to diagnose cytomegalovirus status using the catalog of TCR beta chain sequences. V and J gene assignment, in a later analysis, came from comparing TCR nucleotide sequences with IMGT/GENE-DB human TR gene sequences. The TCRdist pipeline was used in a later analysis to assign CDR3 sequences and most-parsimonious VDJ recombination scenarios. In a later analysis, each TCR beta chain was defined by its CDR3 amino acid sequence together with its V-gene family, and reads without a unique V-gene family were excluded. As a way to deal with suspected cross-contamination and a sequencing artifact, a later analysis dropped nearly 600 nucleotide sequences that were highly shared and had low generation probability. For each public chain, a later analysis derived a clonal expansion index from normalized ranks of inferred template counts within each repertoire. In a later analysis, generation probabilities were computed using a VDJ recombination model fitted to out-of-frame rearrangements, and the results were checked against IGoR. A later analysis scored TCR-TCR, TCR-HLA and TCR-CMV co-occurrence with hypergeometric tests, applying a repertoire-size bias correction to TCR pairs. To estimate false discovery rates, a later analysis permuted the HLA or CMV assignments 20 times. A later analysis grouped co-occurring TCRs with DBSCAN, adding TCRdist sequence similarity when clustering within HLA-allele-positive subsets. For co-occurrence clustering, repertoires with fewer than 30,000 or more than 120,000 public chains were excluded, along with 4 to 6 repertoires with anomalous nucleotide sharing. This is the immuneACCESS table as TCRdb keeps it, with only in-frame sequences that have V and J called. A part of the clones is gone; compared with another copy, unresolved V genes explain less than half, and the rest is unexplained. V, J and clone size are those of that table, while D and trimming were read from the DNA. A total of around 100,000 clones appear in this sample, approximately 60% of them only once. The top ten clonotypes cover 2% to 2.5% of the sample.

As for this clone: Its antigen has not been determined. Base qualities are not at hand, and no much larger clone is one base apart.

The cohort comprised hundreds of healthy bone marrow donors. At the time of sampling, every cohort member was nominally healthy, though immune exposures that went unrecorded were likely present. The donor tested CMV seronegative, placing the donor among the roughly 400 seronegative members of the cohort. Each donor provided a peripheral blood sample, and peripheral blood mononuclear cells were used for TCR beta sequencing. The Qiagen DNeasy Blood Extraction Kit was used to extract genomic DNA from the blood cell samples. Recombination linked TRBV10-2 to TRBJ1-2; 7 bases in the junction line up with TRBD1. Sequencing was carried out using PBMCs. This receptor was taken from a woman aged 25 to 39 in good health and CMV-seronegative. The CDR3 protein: CASSETGDGYTF. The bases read TGCGCCAGCAGTGAGACAGGGGATGGCTACACCTTC.